The rows below give T cell receptor beta chains drawn from one sample of a study of T cells in Graves' hyperthyroidism and ophthalmopathy. TCRdb used MiXCR to reprocess the multiplex PCR reads, holding one entry per CDR3 protein. The table shows approximately 400,000 distinct CDR3 sequences, with 15% occurring only once. Source material: blood. These receptor sequences come from a woman in her 30s with Graves' hyperthyroidism. Both conserved end residues are trimmed from each CDR3. For some rows the clone size is stated as once, few or many, or as a class when expanded; others skip it.

size	V	CDR3
many	TRBV18	ASSRGTSGSYNEQF
few	TRBV2	ASTGTSGRGTYEQY
few	TRBV5-1	ASSLLPEPDSPLH
few	TRBV20-1	SARDLWGDTEAF
many	TRBV28	ASSNRGMNTEAF
many	TRBV28	ASRTGNLMNTEAF
NA	TRBV20-1	SADQDTEAF
many	TRBV3-1	ASSQGGLNTEAF
many	TRBV29-1	SVELTGGNIQY
few	TRBV19	ASRTGRRSTNEKLF
NA	TRBV10-3	AISDRGQGKETQY
many	TRBV12-3/TRBV12-4	ASEDRGNSPLH
NA	TRBV27	ASKNGEGIEQY
NA	TRBV6-1	ASSDTGLADYEQY
many	TRBV5-6	ASTLARGSTDTQY
NA	TRBV4-2	AVSGRGGDGELF
many	TRBV3-1	ASSQDGPGSPSPLH
many	TRBV30	AWGTRYNEQF
many	TRBV6-6	ASSYSGDTQY
NA	TRBV6-1	ASSPLSMLITEAF
few	TRBV4-1	ASSRGTLLAETYEQY
few	TRBV28	ASRSGFEQF
NA	TRBV4-1	ASSQDAGSRDQETQY
few	TRBV7-9	ASSRGYTGNEQF
many	TRBV18	ASARGTGGRNEQF
NA	TRBV6-4	ASSALAGDYEQY